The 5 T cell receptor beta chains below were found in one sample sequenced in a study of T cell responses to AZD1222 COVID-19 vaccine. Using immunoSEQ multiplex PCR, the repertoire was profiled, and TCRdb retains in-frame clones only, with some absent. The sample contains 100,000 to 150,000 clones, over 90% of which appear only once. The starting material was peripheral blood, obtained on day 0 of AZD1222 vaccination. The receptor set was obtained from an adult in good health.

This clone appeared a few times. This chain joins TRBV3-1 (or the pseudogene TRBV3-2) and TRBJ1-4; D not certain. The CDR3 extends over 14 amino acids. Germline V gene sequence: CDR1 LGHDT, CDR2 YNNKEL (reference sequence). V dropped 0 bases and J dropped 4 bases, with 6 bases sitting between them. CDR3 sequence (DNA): TGTGCCAGCAGCCAAGACCCGGGTAATGAAAAACTGTTTTTT. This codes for CASSQDPGNEKLFF.

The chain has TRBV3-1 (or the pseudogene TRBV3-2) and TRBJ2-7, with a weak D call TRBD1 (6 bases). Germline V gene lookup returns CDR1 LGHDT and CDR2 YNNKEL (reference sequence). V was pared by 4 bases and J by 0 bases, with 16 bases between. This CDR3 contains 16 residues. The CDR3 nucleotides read TGTGCCAGCAGCCTCAAACACAGGGACCCCTCCTACGAGCAGTACTTC. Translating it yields CASSLKHRDPSYEQYF.

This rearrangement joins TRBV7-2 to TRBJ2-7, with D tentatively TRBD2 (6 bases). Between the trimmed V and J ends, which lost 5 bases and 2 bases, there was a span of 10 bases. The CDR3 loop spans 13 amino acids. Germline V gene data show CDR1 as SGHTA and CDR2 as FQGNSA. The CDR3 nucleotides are TGTGCCAGCAGCGTATTAGCGGCCTACGAGCAGTACTTC. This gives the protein CASSVLAAYEQYF.

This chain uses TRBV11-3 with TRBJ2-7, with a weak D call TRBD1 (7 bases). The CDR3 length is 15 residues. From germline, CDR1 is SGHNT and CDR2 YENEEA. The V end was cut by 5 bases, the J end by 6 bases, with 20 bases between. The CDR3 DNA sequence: TGTGCCAGCAGCCAGGGGGGCGCCAAACCCCGCGAGCAGTACTTC. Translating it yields CASSQGGAKPREQYF.

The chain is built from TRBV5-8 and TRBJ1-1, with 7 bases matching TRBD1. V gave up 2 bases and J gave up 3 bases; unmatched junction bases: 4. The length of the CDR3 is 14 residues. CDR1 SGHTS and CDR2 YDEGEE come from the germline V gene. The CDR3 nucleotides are TGTGCCAGCAGCTTCGACAGGGAGGACACTGAAGCTTTCTTT. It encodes CASSFDREDTEAFF.